This T cell receptor (beta chain) stems from a study of cytomegalovirus exposure and HLA in healthy donors. Study overall: A data release that came early held tens of millions of unique TCRs from HLA-typed donors. In terms of ancestry, the Caucasian-associated cluster contained roughly 81% of the roughly 400 genotyped donors.

Comment on this clone: The target antigen is unknown.

Healthy bone marrow donors made up the donor group. Overall study findings and caveats: It was shown in a later analysis that HLA-associated TCR beta chains were more clonally expanded than other, equally common chains.

Trimming pared 5 bases from V and 5 bases from J, leaving 10 bases between. CDR1 is SEHNR, CDR2 FQNEAQ, per germline (reference sequence). This CDR3 has 13 residues. 60 Vbeta and 13 Jbeta primers were used in PCR. The repertoire was sequenced with immunoSEQ multiplex PCR; TCRdb's copy has only in-frame clones and lacks some. Here the sample spans 90,000 to 130,000 clones, 55% to 65% being singletons. The sequence came from a woman in her 30s in good health and CMV-seronegative. V gene TRBV7-9 combines with J gene TRBJ1-5; D not certain. The specimen was PBMCs. This CDR3 is CASSPNADQPQHF. DNA for the CDR3: TGTGCCAGCAGCCCCAACGCGGATCAGCCCCAGCATTTT. Based on the CDR3 plus reference TRBV7-9 and TRBJ1-5, the full variable domain is DTGVSQNPRHKITKRGQNVTFRCDPISEHNRLYWYRQTLGQGPEFLTYFQNEAQLEKSRLLSDRFSAERPKGSFSTLEIQRTEQGDSAMYLCASSPNADQPQHFGDGTRLSIL.